This TCR beta chain was identified during a study of blood T cell repertoires in COVID-19 (TCRdb year 2020). For context, the study as a whole: Samples covering the acute and convalescent phases of COVID-19 were provided by collaborators in the United States, Italy and Spain. The prospective study material was composed of cDNA or gDNA derived from T cells, B-cell-depleted T cells, or PBMCs. The dataset comprised deeply sampled blood TCRbeta repertoires from subjects exposed to, actively infected with, or recovered from COVID-19. A freely available public database, intended as a resource for researchers studying the immune response to SARS-CoV-2, is where the repertoires were released. The samples were drawn from the first 160 participants of the ongoing ImmuneRACE study and from some 1,300 subjects provided by 6 global collaborators. A de-identified subject ID, COVID-19 status, age in years and sex were almost always included in the sample metadata. Where available, HLA class I and class II types were taken from metadata supplied by the sample provider and were not determined by assay-based typing.

A remark on this clone: Its antigen has not been determined. The sample holds no much larger clone one base away, and base qualities are not on file.

One collaborating source in Seattle enrolled patients while the patients were actively infected and followed the patients over time throughout the course of disease. Collaborating institutions collected whole blood in K2EDTA tubes following their own protocols. Collaborator samples were shipped for TCRbeta analysis as frozen whole blood, isolated PBMCs, or DNA extracted from either sample type. CDR1 and CDR2 are drawn from the germline V gene (reference sequence): SEHNR, FQNEAQ. The junction carries 9 bases between V and J, which are trimmed by 5 bases and 5 bases respectively. From its cysteine to its phenylalanine, the CDR3 spans 12 amino acids. Here the CDR3 DNA is all that survives: 36 bases in frame from base 1. TCRbeta CDR3 regions were amplified from genomic DNA using the immunoSEQ Assay, a bias-controlled multiplex PCR. On the authors' methods: Within the assay, amplification of reference gene primers was used to estimate how many nucleated cells each sample contained. To quantify the absolute abundance of each unique TCRbeta CDR3 rearrangement, sequence reads were collapsed and filtered. Productive Simpson clonality was computed per sample as the square root of Simpson's diversity index over productive rearrangements. Here the immuneACCESS table is served through TCRdb, limited to in-frame sequences with V and J called. Missing clones are a known gap in these copies; in checked studies unresolved V genes cover under half, and the rest lacks a known reason. The D gene and trimming were derived from the DNA, and the V and J assignments and clone size from that table. The sample profile shows approximately 350,000 clones; 87% of them were found once. About 6% of the sample rests with the top ten.

General findings and caveats noted by the study authors: The quantity of clinical and demographic metadata differed by source and by participant and was supplied without curation.

This clonotype originated in a woman in her forties or fifties with COVID-19, enrolled during active disease. The V and J segments used are TRBV7-9 and TRBJ1-1; a weak D assignment points to TRBD1 (5 bases agree). Sequencing input: peripheral blood. CDR3 protein: CASSPGGTEAFF. The nucleotide sequence is TGTGCCAGCAGCCCCGGGGGTACTGAAGCTTTCTTT.